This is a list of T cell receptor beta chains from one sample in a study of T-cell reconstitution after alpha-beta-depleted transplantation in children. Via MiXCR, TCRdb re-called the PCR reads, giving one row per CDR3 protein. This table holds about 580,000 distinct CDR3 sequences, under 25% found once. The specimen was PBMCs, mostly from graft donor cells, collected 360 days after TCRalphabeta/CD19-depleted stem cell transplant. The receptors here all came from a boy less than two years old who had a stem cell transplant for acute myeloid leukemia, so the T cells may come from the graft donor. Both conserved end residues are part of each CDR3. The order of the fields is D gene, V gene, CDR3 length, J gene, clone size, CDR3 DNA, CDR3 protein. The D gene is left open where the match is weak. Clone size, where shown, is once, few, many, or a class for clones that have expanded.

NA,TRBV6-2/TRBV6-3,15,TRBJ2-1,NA,TGTGCCAGCAACACTTATCTCGGGGGCCTCAGTGAGCAGTTCTTC,CASNTYLGGLSEQFF
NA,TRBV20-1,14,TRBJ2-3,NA,TGCAGTGTAGGCAACTCCCTGAGCACAGATACGCAGTATTTT,CSVGNSLSTDTQYF
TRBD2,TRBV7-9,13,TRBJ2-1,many,TGTGCCAGCAGCTGGACTAGTGCGAGAGAGCAGTTCTTC,CASSWTSAREQFF
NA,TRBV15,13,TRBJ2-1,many,TGTGCCACCAGCAGAGTGGGTTACAATGAGCAGTTCTTC,CATSRVGYNEQFF
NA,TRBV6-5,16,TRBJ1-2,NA,TGTGCCAGCAGTTACGCTGGGGGGGCAGGGGACTATGGCTACACCTTC,CASSYAGGAGDYGYTF
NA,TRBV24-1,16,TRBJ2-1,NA,TGTGCCACCAGTGATTGGGGGGGGGCGGAGGTCAATGAGCAGTTCTTC,CATSDWGGAEVNEQFF
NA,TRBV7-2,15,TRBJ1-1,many,TGTGCCAGCACCCAAAGGGAGGGTAGAGGTACTGAAGCTTTCTTT,CASTQREGRGTEAFF
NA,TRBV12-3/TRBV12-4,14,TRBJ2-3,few,TGTGCCAGCAGTTTAGACTACCGCACAGATACGCAGTATTTT,CASSLDYRTDTQYF
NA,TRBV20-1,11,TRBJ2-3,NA,TGCAGTGTGACTCGGGAAGATACGCAGTATTTT,CSVTREDTQYF
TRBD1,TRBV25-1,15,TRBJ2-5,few,TGTGCCAGCAGTTACGAGACAGGGGGCTGGGAGACCCAGTACTTC,CASSYETGGWETQYF
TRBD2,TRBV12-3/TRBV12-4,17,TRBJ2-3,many,TGTGCCAGCAGTTTAGGGGCGGGGGGGCCCGGAACAGATACGCAGTATTTT,CASSLGAGGPGTDTQYF
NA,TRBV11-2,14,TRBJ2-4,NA,TGTGCCAGCAGCGTTAATATAGCCAAAAACATTCAGTACTTC,CASSVNIAKNIQYF
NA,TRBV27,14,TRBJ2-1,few,TGTGCCAGCAGTTTCGTAACGGAGTGGGATGAGCAGTTCTTC,CASSFVTEWDEQFF
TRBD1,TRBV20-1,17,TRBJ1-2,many,TGCAGTGCTAGAGGTCCCGGGACAGGGGGCGCAAACTATGGCTACACCTTC,CSARGPGTGGANYGYTF
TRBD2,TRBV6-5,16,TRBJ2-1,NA,TGTGCCAGCAGTTACAGGGAGGGCTTCAGCTACAATGAGCAGTTCTTC,CASSYREGFSYNEQFF
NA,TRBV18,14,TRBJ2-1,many,TGTGCCAGCTCACCCCAAGGAGGCTACAATGAGCAGTTCTTC,CASSPQGGYNEQFF
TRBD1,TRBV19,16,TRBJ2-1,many,TGTGCCAGTAGTAGGGGGTTTCGACAGGGGAGAAGGGAGCAGTTCTTC,CASSRGFRQGRREQFF
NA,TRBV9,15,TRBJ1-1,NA,TGTGCCAGCAGCTCATCGGGACCCCTAAACACTGAAGCTTTCTTT,CASSSSGPLNTEAFF
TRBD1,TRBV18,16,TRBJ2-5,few,TGTGCCAGCTCGGCCCCGGGACAGGGATCAGGAGAGACCCAGTACTTC,CASSAPGQGSGETQYF
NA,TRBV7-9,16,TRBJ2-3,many,TGTGCCAGCAGCTTAGAGGACGGTGCTCCTGGGGATACGCAGTATTTT,CASSLEDGAPGDTQYF